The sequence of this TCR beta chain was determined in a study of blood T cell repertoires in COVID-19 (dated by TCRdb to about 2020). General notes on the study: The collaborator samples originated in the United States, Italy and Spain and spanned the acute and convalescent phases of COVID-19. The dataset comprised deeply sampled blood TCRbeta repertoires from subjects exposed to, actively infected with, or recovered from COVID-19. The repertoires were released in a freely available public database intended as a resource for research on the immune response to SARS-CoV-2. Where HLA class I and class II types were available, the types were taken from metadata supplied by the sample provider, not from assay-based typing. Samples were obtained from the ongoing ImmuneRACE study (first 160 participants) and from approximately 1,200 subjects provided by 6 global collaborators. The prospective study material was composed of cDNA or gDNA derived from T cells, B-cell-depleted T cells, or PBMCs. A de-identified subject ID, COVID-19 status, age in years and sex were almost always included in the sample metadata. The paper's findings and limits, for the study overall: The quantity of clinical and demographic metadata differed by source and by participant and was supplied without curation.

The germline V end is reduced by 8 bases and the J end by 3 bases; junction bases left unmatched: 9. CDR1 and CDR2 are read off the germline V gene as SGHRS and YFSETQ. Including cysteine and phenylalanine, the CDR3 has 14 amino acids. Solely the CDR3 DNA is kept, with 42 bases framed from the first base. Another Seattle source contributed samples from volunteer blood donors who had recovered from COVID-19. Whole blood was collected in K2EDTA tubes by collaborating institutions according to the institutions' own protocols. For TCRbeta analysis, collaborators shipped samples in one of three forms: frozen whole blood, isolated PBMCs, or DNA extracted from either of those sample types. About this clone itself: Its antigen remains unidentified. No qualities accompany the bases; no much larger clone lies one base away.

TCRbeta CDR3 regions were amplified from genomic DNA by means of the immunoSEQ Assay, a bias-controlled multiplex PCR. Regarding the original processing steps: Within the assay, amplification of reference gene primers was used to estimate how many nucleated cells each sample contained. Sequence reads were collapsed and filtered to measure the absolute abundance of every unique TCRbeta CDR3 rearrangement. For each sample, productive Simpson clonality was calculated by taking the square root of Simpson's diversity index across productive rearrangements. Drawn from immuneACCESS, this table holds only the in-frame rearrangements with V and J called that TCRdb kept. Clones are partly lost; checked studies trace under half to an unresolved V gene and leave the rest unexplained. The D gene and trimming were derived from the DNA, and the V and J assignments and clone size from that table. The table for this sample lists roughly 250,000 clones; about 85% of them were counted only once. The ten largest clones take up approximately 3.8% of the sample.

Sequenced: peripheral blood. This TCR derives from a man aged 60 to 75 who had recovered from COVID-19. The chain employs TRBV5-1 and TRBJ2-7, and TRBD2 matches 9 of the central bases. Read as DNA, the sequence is TGCGCCAGTCGGAAGGCTAGCGGGGACTACGAGCAGTACTTC. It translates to CASRKASGDYEQYF.